Following are 3 T cell receptor beta chains from one sample sequenced in a study of tumor and adjacent non-tumor tissue in lung cancer (dated by TCRdb to 2016 to 2019). Receptors were amplified or captured by multiplex PCR. Sequenced on an Illumina HiSeq 2500. TCRbeta libraries were constructed through three rounds of nested PCR with primers (Table S4) according to protocols modified from ARM-PCR. The public reads were run again by TCRdb, first through fastp at Q25 and then through MiXCR, and only productive beta chains were kept. One record per CDR3 amino acid sequence lists the most common genes and DNA. This sample has roughly 82,000 distinct CDR3 sequences in its table, and 76% of those were observed once. 20% to 25% of the sample belongs to the ten largest clones. RNA was isolated from bulk, unsorted tissue, and RNA quality was assessed with a NanoDrop ND-1000 and an Agilent 2100. The normal lung samples consisted of distant non-tumor tissue collected more than 3 cm from the tumor edge.

Input material: distant non-tumor lung tissue. These receptors were collected from a woman aged 45 to 65 with non-small cell lung cancer.

A word on this clonotype: The junction shows a germline mismatch at one end, possibly a read error. This chain joins TRBV11-2 and TRBJ2-3, with 7 positions matching TRBD2. The CDR3 totals 16 residues. Per the germline V gene, CDR1 is SGHAT and CDR2 is FQNNGV. DNA for the CDR3: TGTGCCAGCAGCTTGTGGGGCCTACTAGCGATAGATACGAAGTATTTT. Residues: CASSLWGLLAIDTKYF.

This clonotype was counted a few times. The genes are TRBV7-9 and TRBJ1-5; tentatively, D is TRBD1 (5 bases). V dropped 5 bases and J dropped 4 bases, with 18 bases sitting between them. Germline lookup yields CDR1 SEHNR and CDR2 FQNEAQ (reference sequence). This CDR3 has 16 amino acids. The CDR3 is CASSNDIGQGNQPQHF. CDR3 bases: TGTGCCAGCAGCAACGATATCGGGCAGGGAAATCAGCCCCAGCATTTT.

A single count supports this clonotype. One junction end does not reproduce the germline sequence, and a read error may be involved. V usage is TRBV29-1 and J usage is TRBJ1-1; D perhaps matches TRBD1 (5 bases). This CDR3 spans 14 amino acids. The germline CDR1 and CDR2 sequences are SQVTM and ANQGSEA. CDR3: CSIGSLRGRTEAFF. The CDR3 nucleotides read TGTAGCATTGGGAGTCTTAGGGGTAGGACTGAAGCTTTCTTT.